This T cell receptor (beta chain) was captured in a study of blood T cells in healthy people across ages. V gave up 8 bases and J gave up 2 bases, with 17 bases separating them. CDR1 is SGHTA and CDR2 is FQGNSA in the germline V gene. The CDR3 loop spans 15 amino acids. A second roughly 6 to 12 cycle PCR used barcoded and J-beta primers. Each CDR3 protein is one row after TCRdb ran MiXCR on the 5' RACE reads. This table has about a million distinct CDR3 sequences, roughly 50% appearing once. Study results and caveats: Changes in expanded clonotypes were possibly confounded, as the CMV status of donors was unknown.

This clonotype was observed a few times. The target antigen is unknown. The source material was blood. The origin of this receptor is an older woman in good health. This chain connects TRBV7-2 to TRBJ2-3, with TRBD2 as a possible D gene (6 bases). This CDR3 is CASRELPFDTDTQYF. Written as DNA, the CDR3 is TGTGCCAGCCGGGAGCTCCCGTTCGACACAGATACGCAGTATTTT.